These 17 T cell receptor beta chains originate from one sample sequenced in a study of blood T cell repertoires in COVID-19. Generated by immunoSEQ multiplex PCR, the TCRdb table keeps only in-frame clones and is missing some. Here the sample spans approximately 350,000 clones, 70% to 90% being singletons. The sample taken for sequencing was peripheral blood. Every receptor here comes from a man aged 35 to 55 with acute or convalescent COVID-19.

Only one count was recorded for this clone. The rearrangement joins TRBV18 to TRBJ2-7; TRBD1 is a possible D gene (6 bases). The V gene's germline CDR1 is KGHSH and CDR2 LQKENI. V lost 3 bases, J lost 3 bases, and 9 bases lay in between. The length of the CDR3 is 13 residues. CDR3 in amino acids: CASSPTGFYEQYF. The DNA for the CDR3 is TGTGCCAGCTCACCTACAGGGTTCTACGAGCAGTACTTC.

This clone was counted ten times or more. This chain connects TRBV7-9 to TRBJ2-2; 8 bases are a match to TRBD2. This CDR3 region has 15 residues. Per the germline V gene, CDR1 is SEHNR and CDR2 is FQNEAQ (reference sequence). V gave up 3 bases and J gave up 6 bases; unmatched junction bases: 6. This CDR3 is CASSFPGRGAGELFF. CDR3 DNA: TGTGCCAGCAGCTTCCCCGGGAGGGGTGCCGGGGAGCTGTTTTTT.

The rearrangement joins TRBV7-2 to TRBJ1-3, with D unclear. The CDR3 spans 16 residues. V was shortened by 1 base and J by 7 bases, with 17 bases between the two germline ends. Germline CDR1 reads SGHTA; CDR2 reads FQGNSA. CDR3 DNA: TGTGCCAGCAGCTTAGGTTCAAGTATGGCGGTGAACACCATATATTTT. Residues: CASSLGSSMAVNTIYF. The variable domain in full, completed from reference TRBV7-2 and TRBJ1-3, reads GAGVSQSPSNKVTEKGKDVELRCDPISGHTALYWYRQSLGQGLEFLIYFQGNSAPDKSGLPSDRFSAERTGGSVSTLTIQRTQQEDSAVYLCASSLGSSMAVNTIYFGEGSWLTVV.

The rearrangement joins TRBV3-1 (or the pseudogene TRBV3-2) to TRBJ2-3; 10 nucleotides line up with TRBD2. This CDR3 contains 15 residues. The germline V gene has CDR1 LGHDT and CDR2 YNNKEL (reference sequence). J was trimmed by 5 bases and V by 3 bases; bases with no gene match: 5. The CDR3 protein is CASSHPGTSEDTQYF. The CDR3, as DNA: TGTGCCAGCAGCCACCCCGGGACTAGCGAAGATACGCAGTATTTT.

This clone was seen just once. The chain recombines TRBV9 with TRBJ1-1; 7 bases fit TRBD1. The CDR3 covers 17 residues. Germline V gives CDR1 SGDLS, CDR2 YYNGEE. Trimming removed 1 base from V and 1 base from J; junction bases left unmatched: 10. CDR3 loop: CASSVRDRVFGNTEAFF. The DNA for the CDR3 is TGTGCCAGCAGCGTAAGAGACAGGGTATTTGGGAACACTGAAGCTTTCTTT. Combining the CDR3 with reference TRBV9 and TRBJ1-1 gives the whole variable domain DSGVTQTPKHLITATGQRVTLRCSPRSGDLSVYWYQQSLDQGLQFLIQYYNGEERAKGNILERFSAQQFPDLHSELNLSSLELGDSALYFCASSVRDRVFGNTEAFFGQGTRLTVV.

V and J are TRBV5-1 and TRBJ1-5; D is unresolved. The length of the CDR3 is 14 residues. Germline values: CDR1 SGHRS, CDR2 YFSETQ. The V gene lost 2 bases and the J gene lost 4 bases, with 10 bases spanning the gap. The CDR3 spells CASSFGEKNQPQHF. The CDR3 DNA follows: TGCGCCAGCAGCTTTGGTGAGAAGAATCAGCCCCAGCATTTT.

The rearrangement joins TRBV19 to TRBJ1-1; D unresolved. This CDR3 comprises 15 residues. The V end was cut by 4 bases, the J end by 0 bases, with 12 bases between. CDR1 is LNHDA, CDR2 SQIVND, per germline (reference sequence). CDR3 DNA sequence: TGTGCCAGTAGTAACAACCGGGGAATGAACACTGAAGCTTTCTTT. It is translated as CASSNNRGMNTEAFF.

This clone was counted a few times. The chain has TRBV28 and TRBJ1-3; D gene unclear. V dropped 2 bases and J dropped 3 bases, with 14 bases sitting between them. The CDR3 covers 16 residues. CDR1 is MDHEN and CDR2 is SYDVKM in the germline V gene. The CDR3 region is CASSLEGSSGGNTIYF. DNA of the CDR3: TGTGCCAGCAGTTTAGAGGGCAGCTCTGGTGGAAACACCATATATTTT.

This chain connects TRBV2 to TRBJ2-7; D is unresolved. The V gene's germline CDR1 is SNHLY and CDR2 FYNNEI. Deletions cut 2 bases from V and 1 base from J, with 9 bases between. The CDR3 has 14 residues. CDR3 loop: CASSEPGASYEQYF. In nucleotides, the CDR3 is TGTGCCAGCAGTGAACCAGGTGCGTCCTACGAGCAGTACTTC. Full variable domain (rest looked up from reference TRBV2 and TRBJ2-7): EPEVTQTPSHQVTQMGQEVILRCVPISNHLYFYWYRQILGQKVEFLVSFYNNEISEKSEIFDDQFSVERPDGSNFTLKIRSTKLEDSAMYFCASSEPGASYEQYFGPGTRLTVT.

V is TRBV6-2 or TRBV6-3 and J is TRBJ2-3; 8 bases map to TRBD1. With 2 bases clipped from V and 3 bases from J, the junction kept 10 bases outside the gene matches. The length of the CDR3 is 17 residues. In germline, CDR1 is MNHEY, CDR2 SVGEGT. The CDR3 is CASSYPRDRRKTDTQYF. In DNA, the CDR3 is TGTGCCAGCAGTTACCCTCGGGACAGGAGAAAAACAGATACGCAGTATTTT.

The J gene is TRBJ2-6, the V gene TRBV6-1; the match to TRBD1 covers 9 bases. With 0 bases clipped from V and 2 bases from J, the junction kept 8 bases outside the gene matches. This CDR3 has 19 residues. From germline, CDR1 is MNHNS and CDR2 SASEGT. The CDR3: CASSEALGQGSAGANVLTF. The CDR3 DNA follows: TGTGCCAGCAGTGAAGCCTTGGGACAGGGCTCCGCTGGGGCCAACGTCCTGACTTTC.

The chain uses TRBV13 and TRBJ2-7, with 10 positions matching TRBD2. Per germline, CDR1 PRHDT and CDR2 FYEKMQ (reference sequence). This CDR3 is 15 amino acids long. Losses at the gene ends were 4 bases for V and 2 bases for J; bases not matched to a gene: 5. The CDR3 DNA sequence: TGTGCCAGCAGCTCAACTAGCGGGAAAGCCTACGAGCAGTACTTC. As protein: CASSSTSGKAYEQYF.

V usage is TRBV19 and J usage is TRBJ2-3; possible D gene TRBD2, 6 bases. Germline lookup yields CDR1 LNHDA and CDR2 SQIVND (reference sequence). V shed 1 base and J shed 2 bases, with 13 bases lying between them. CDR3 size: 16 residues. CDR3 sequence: CASSIAGGEFTDTQYF. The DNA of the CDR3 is TGTGCCAGTAGTATAGCCGGCGGGGAGTTCACAGATACGCAGTATTTT.

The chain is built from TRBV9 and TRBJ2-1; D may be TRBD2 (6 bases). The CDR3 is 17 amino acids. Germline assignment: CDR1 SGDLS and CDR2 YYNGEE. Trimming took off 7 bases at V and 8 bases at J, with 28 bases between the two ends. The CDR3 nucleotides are TGTGCCAGCGTGGGGACTTCCCTTAGTCCCCTTGAGTATGAGCAGTTCTTC. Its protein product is CASVGTSLSPLEYEQFF.

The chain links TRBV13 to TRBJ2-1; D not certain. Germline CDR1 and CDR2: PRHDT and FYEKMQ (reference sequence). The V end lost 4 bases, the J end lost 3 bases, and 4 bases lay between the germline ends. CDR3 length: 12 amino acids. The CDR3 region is CASSSNYNEQFF. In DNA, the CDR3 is TGTGCCAGCAGCTCTAACTACAATGAGCAGTTCTTC.

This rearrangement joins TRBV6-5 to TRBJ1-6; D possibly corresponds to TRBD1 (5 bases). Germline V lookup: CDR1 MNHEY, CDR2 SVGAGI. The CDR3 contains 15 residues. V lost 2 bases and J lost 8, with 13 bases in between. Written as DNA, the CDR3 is TGTGCCAGCAGTTACGGGCAGGGTGGTTATTCACCCCTCCACTTT. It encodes CASSYGQGGYSPLHF.

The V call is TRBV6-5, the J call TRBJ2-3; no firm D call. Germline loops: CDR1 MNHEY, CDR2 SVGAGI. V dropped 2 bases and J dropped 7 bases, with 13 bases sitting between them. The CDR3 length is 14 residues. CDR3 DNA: TGTGCCAGCAGTTACGGAAAAGGCAGGAATACGCAGTATTTT. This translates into CASSYGKGRNTQYF.